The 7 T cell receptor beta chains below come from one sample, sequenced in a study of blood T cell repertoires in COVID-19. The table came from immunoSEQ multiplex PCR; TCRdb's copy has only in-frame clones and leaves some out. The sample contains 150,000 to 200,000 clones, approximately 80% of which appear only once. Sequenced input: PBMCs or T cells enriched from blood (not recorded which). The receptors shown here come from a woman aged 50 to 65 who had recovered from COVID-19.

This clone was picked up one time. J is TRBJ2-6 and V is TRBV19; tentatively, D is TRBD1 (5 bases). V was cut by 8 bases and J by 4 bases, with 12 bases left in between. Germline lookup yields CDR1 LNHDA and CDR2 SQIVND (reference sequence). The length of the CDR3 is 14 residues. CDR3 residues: CASLLQGGANVLTF. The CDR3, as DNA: TGTGCCAGTCTACTCCAGGGAGGGGCCAACGTCCTGACTTTC.

The CDR3 DNA reads as TGTGCCACCAGTGATTTCGGGGCAGATACGCAGTATTTT. Protein: CATSDFGADTQYF. V gene TRBV24-1 combines with J gene TRBJ2-3, with D possibly being TRBD2 (5 bases). Trimming cost V 1 base and J 4 bases, with 5 bases left between them. The CDR3 contains 13 residues. CDR1 KGHDR and CDR2 SFDVKD come from the germline V gene.

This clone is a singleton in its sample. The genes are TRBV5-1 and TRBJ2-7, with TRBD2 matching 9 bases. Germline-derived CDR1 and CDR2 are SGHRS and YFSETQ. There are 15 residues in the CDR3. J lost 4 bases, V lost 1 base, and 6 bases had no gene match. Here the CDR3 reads CASSLISSGNYEQYF. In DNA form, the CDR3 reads TGCGCCAGCAGCTTGATTTCTAGCGGGAATTACGAGCAGTACTTC.

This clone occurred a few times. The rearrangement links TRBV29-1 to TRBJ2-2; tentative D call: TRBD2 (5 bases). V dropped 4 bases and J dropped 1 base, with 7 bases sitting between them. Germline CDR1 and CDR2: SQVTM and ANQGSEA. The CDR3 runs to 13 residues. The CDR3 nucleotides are TGCAGCGTTGCCGGGGTGAACACCGGGGAGCTGTTTTTT. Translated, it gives CSVAGVNTGELFF.

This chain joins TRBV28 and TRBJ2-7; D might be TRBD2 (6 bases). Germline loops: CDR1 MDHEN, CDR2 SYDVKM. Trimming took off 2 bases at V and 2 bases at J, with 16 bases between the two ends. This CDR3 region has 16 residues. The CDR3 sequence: CASSLIVGSGAYEQYF. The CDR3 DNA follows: TGTGCCAGCAGTTTAATCGTGGGGTCGGGGGCCTACGAGCAGTACTTC.

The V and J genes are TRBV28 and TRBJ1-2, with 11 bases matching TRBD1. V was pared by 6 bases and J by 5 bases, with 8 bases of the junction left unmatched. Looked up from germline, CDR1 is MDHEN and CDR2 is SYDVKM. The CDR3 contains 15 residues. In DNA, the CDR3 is TGTGCCAGCAGCCGTCCCGGGACAGGGGGGTATGGCTACACCTTC. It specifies CASSRPGTGGYGYTF.

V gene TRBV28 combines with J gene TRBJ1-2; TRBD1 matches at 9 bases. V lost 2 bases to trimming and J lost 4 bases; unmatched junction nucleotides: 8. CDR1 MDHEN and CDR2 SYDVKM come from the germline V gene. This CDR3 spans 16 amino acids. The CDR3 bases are TGTGCCAGCAGTTTAGGCAACCCGACAGGGGGCTATGGCTACACCTTC. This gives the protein CASSLGNPTGGYGYTF.